This T cell receptor beta chain was found in a study of identifying expanded T cells in peripheral blood. Data came from immunoSEQ multiplex PCR; TCRdb stores just in-frame clones and leaves some out. This sample has about 58,000 clones; roughly nine tenths occur once, and the top ten carry 3.5% to 4.5%. Collection occurred without any documented infections or immune events in donors. Overall study results and limits: Variance in clone template counts between approximately two-week samples significantly increased with total template count across all healthy donors. Technical replicates showed roughly 1.2 changed clones; two weeks 15 to 20; four weeks 19.

A note on this clone: The target antigen is unknown.

The CDR3 is 16 amino acids. CDR1 and CDR2 from the germline V gene are SGHRS and YFSETQ. Trimming left V 0 bases short and J 0 bases short, with 10 bases between. The rearrangement joins TRBV5-1 to TRBJ1-3; possibly TRBD1 for D (5 bases). The sequenced sample was blood. The TCR comes from a person aged 18 to 69 in good health. CDR3 protein: CASSLDGATSGNTIYF. DNA of the CDR3: TGCGCCAGCAGCTTGGACGGGGCTACCTCTGGAAACACCATATATTTT.